Below, one T cell receptor beta chain is given with its context. No antigen is known for it. This sample is part of a study of a mutant IDH1 vaccine in newly diagnosed glioma. Study summary: Most patients had radiochemotherapy with temozolomide before enrollment; others had one alone. General observations from the study: Of the patients, less than 95% had vaccine-induced immune responses.

V shed 7 bases and J shed 7 bases, with 13 bases lying between them. The germline CDR1 and CDR2 sequences are SQVTM and ANQGSEA. The CDR3 length is 11 residues. Time point meaning: week 35, safety follow-up. A 20-mer mutant IDH1 peptide at 300 ug was injected subcutaneously with topical imiquimod. TCRdb's table, derived via immunoSEQ multiplex PCR, lists solely in-frame clones and lacks some. Of 26,000 or so clones listed, 75% to 90% are singletons. The origin of this receptor is a man aged 25 to 40 with glioma. Material: PBMCs, obtained from a glioma patient whose treatment included an IDH1 peptide vaccine. This sequence joins TRBV29-1 and TRBJ1-1, with D possibly being TRBD1 (5 bases). The CDR3 nucleotides read TGCAGCGGGGGACCGCAGCTTGAAGCTTTCTTT. This sequence encodes CSGGPQLEAFF.